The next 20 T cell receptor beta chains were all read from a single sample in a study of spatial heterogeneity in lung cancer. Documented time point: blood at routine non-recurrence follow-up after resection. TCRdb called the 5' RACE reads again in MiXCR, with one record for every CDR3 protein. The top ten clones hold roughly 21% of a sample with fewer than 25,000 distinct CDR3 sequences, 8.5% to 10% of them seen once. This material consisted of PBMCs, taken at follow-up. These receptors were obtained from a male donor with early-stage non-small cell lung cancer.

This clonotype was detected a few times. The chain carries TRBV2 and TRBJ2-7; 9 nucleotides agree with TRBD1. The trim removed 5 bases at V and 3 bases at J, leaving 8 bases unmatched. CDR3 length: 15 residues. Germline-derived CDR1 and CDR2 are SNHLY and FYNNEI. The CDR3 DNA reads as TGTGCCAGCAGTTCGGGACAGGGTACGGGCTACGAGCAGTACTTC. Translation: CASSSGQGTGYEQYF.

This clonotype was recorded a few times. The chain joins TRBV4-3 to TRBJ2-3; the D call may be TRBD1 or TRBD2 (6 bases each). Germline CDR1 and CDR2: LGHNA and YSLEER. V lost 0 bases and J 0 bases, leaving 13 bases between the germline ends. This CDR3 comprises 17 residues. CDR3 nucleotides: TGCGCCAGCAGCCAAGATCCTCGGGGGCTTAGCACAGATACGCAGTATTTT. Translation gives CASSQDPRGLSTDTQYF.

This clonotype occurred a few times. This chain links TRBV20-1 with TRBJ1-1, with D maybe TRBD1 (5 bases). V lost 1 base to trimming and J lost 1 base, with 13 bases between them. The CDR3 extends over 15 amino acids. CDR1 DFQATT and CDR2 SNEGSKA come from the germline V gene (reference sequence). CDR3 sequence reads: CSARAPGTGNTEAFF. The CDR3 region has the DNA TGCAGTGCTAGAGCTCCAGGGACGGGGAACACTGAAGCTTTCTTT.

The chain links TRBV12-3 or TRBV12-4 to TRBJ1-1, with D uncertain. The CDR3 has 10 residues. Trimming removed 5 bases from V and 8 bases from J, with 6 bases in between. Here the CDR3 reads CASSGVEAFF. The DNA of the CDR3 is TGTGCCAGCAGTGGGGTCGAAGCTTTCTTT.

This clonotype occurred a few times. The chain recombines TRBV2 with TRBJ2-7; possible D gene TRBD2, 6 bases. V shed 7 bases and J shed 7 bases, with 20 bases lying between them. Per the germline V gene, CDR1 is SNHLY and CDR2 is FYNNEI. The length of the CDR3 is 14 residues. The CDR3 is CASNLDPGEGEQYF. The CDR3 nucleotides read TGTGCCAGCAACCTTGACCCGGGGGAAGGGGAGCAGTACTTC.

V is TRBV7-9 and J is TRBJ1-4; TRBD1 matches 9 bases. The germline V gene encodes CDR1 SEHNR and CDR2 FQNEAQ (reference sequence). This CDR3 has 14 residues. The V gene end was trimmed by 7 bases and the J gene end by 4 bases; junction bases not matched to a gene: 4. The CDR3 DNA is TGTGCCAGCAACAGGGGGCTCGTTAATGAAAAACTGTTTTTT. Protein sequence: CASNRGLVNEKLFF.

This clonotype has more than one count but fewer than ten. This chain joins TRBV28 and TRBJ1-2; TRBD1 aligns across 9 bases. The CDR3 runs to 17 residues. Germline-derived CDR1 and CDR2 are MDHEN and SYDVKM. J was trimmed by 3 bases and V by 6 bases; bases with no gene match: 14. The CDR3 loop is CASSPGGTGSRHYGYTF. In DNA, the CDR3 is TGTGCCAGCAGCCCCGGAGGGACAGGGAGCCGCCACTATGGCTACACCTTC.

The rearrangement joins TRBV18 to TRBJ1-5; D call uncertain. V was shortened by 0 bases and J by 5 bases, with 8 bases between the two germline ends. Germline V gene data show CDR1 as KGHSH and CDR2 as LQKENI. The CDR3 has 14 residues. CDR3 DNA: TGTGCCAGCTCACCACCGGGGTGGGATCAGCCCCAGCATTTT. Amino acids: CASSPPGWDQPQHF.

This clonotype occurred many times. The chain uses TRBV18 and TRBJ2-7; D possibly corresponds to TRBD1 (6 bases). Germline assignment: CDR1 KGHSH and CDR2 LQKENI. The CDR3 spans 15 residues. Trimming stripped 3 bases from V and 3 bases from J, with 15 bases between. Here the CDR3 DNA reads TGTGCCAGCTCACCTCCCGGGACACCTAACTACGAGCAGTACTTC. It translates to CASSPPGTPNYEQYF.

CDR3 in amino acids: CASSPPNPHGSGNEQFF. CDR3 DNA sequence: TGTGCCAGCAGCCCCCCAAACCCACACGGATCTGGGAATGAGCAGTTCTTC. The rearrangement joins TRBV7-9 to TRBJ2-1; D is uncertain. Germline V gene sequence: CDR1 SEHNR, CDR2 FQNEAQ (reference sequence). The V gene lost 5 bases and the J gene lost 7 bases, with 24 bases spanning the gap. The CDR3 length is 17 residues.

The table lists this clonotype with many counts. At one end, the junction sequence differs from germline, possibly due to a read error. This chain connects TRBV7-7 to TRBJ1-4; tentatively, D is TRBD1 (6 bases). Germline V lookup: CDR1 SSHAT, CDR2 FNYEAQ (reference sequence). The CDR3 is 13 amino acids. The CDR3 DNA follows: TGTGCTAGCAGCTACAGGGATGGGGAAAAACTGTTTTTT. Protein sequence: CASSYRDGEKLFF. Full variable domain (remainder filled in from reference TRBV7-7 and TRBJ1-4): GAGVSQSPRYKVTKRGQDVTLRCDPISSHATLYWYQQALGQGPEFLTYFNYEAQPDKSGLPSDRFSAERPEGSISTLTIQRTEQRDSAMYRCASSYRDGEKLFFGSGTQLSVL.

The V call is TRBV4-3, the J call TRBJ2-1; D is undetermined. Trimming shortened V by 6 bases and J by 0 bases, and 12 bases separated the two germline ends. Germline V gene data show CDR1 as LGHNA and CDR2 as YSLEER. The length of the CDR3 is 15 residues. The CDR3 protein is CASRADRSSYNEQFF. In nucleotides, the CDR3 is TGCGCCAGCAGAGCAGATCGAAGCTCCTACAATGAGCAGTTCTTC.

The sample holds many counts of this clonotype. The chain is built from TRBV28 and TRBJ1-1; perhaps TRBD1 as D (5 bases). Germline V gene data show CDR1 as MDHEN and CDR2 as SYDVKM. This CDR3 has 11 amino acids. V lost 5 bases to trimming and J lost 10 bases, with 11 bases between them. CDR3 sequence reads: CASSTLGVAFF. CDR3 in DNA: TGTGCCAGCAGTACCCTAGGGGTAGCTTTCTTT.

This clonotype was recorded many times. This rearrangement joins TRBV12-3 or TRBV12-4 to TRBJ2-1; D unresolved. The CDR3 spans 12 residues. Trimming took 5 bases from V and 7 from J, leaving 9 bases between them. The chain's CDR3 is CASSATRNEQFF. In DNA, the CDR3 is TGTGCCAGCAGTGCTACTCGTAATGAGCAGTTCTTC.

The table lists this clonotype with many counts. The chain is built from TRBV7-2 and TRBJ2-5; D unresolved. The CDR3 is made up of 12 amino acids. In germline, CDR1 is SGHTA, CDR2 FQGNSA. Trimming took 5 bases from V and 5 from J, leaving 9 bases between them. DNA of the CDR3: TGTGCCAGCAGCCCGCGGAGCGAGACCCAGTACTTC. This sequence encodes CASSPRSETQYF.

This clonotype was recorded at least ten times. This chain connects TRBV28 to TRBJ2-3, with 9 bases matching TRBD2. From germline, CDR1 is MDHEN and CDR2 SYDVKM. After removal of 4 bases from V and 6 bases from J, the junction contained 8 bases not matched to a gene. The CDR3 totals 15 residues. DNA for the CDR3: TGTGCCAGCAGTTCTCCGGGCGGGGGGGCCGATACGCAGTATTTT. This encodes CASSSPGGGADTQYF.

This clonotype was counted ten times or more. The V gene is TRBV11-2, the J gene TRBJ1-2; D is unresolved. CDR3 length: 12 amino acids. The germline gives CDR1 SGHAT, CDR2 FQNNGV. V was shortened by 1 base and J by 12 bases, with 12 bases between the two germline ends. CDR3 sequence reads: CASSLGGGMNTF. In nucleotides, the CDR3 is TGTGCCAGCAGCTTAGGTGGAGGGATGAACACCTTC.

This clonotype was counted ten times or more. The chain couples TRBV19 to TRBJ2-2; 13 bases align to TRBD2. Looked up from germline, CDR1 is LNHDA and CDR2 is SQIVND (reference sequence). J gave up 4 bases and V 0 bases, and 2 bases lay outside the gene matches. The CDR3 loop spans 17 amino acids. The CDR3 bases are TGTGCCAGTAGTATAGAAAGGACTAGCGGGGGCACCGGGGAGCTGTTTTTT. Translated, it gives CASSIERTSGGTGELFF.

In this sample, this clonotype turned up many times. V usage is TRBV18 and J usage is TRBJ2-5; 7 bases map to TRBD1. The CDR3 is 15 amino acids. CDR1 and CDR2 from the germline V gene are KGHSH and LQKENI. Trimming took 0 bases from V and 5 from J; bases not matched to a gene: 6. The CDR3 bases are TGTGCCAGCTCACCACCGGTGAGGGGGCGGGAGACCCAGTACTTC. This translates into CASSPPVRGRETQYF. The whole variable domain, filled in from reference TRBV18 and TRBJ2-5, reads NAGVMQNPRHLVRRRGQEARLRCSPMKGHSHVYWYRQLPEEGLKFMVYLQKENIIDESGMPKERFSAEFPKEGPSILRIQQVVRGDSAAYFCASSPPVRGRETQYFGPGTRLLVL.

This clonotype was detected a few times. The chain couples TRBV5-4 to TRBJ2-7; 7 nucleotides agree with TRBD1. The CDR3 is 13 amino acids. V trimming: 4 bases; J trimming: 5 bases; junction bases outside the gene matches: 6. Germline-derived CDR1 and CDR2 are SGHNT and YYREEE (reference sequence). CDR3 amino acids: CASSVRDSHEQYF. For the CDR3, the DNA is TGTGCCAGCAGCGTCCGGGACAGCCACGAGCAGTACTTC.